This T cell receptor beta chain stems from a study of blood T cell repertoires in COVID-19. Study in general: PBMCs, B-cell-depleted T cells, or T cells provided the cDNA or gDNA that made up the material.

Measured with immunoSEQ multiplex PCR; TCRdb has only the in-frame clones, and not every one. The sample includes 150,000 to 200,000 clones, about 85% of them seen just once. This clonotype was obtained from a man aged 60 to 69 with active or convalescent COVID-19. Sequencing used peripheral blood.

The CDR3 region has the DNA TGTGCCAGCAGCTTGGAGGCGGGACAGTATAATTCACCCCTCCACTTT. Translated, it gives CASSLEAGQYNSPLHF. The rearrangement links TRBV5-4 to TRBJ1-6; 7 nucleotides match TRBD1. Germline V CDR1 and CDR2: SGHNT, YYREEE (reference sequence). This CDR3 spans 16 amino acids. V lost 0 bases, J lost 4 bases, and 4 bases stayed unmatched.